The 3 T cell receptor beta chains below were found in one sample sequenced in a study of blood T cell repertoires in COVID-19. Clones were sequenced by immunoSEQ multiplex PCR, and TCRdb holds only the in-frame ones, with some missing. The table shows 150,000 or so clones, with around 87% occurring only once. The sequencing sample was made of PBMCs or T cells enriched from blood (not recorded which). The receptors originated from a woman aged 50 to 60 who had recovered from COVID-19.

The gene calls are TRBV4-2 and TRBJ1-1; D is unclear. This CDR3 spans 13 amino acids. The V end lost 1 base, the J end lost 0 bases, and 3 bases lay between the germline ends. CDR1 LGHNA and CDR2 YNFKEQ come from the germline V gene. This chain's CDR3 is CASSQGMNTEAFF. CDR3 in DNA: TGTGCCAGCAGCCAAGGTATGAACACTGAAGCTTTCTTT.

The chain uses TRBV5-6 and TRBJ2-4, with D perhaps TRBD2 (6 bases). Germline V gene lookup returns CDR1 SGHDT and CDR2 YYEEEE. The V and J ends lost 7 bases and 6 bases respectively, with 17 bases between them. The CDR3 totals 14 residues. CDR3 DNA sequence: TGTGCCAGCGGAATACAAGGAGGGGTAAACATTCAGTACTTC. Residues: CASGIQGGVNIQYF.

V usage is TRBV27 and J usage is TRBJ2-7; TRBD2 matches 7 bases. The CDR3 extends over 15 amino acids. The germline V gene has CDR1 MNHEY and CDR2 SMNVEV (reference sequence). V lost 4 bases and J lost 5; bases outside the gene matches: 11. The CDR3, as DNA: TGTGCCAGCAGTTCCGCAAGGAGGGACTACGACGAGCAGTACTTC. It yields the protein CASSSARRDYDEQYF.